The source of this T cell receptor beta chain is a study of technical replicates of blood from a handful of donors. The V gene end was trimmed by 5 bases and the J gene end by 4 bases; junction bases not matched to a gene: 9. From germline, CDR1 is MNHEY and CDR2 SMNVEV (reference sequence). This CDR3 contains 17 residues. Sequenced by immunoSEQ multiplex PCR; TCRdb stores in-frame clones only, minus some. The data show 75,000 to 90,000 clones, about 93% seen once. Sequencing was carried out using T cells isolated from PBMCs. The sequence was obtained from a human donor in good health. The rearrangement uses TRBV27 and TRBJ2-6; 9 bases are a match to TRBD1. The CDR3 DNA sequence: TGTGCCAGCAGTATGGGGACAGGGCATAGAGGGGCCAACGTCCTGACTTTC. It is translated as CASSMGTGHRGANVLTF.